This TCR beta chain was obtained from a study of CD8 T cells in ankylosing spondylitis. Regarding the study as a whole: It was reported that disease-linked clones were significantly enriched in matched ankylosing spondylitis synovial fluid. Reports of some motif variants in reactive arthritis synovial fluid and blood predate this one. Characteristic of ankylosing spondylitis blood, it appeared, was a TCR beta motif comprising about eight highly homologous variants.

This clonotype was observed many times. What it binds is unknown. For TCR beta, libraries came from quantitative 5'-RACE with molecular barcodes. TCRdb re-called the 5' RACE reads with MiXCR, one entry per CDR3 protein. The sample has some 330,000 distinct CDR3 sequences; 8% are singletons. In germline, CDR1 is LGHDT, CDR2 YNNKEL (reference sequence). The CDR3 length is 14 residues. Trimming stripped 2 bases from V and 9 bases from J, with 14 bases between. Sequenced: blood, either unsorted or a sorted T cell fraction (not recorded which). The clonotype comes from a male donor with ankylosing spondylitis. The rearrangement uses TRBV3-1 and TRBJ2-1; perhaps TRBD2 as D (6 bases). The DNA for the CDR3 is TGTGCCAGCAGCCAAACCGGGAGCATGGGTGAGCAGTTCTTC. Amino acid sequence: CASSQTGSMGEQFF.